This TCR beta chain stems from a study of shared clonotypes between healthy human individuals. Each subset's genomic DNA was shared equally among a number of immunoSEQ plates. In the sorted-subset replicate PCRs, 200 ng DNA, some 30,000 T cell genomes, was used. Original methodology: In the immunoSEQ data, sequences were junction-only and lacked quality scores, so filtering differed. Some clones are missing from TCRdb's copy, which holds only in-frame ones; the method was immunoSEQ multiplex PCR. V and J calls and clone size are those listed in that table; D and trimming were worked out from the DNA. This table has more than 2,000,000 clones, about 92% appearing once. Notes on the study in general: Owing to a small donor count, the genetic and exposure-history diversity represented was limited.

A note on this clone: What it recognizes is unknown.

Germline CDR1 reads LNHNV; CDR2 reads YYDKDF (reference sequence). The V end lost 4 bases, the J end lost 2 bases, and 5 bases lay between the germline ends. The length of the CDR3 is 12 residues. The receptor's source is a man aged 18 to 35 in good health. The sample comprised naive CD4+ T cells sorted from blood. Subset indicated: CD45RA+ positively selected. The rearrangement joins TRBV15 to TRBJ2-5; D remains unclear. The CDR3 DNA follows: TGTGCCACCAGCACCTCTCAAGAGACCCAGTACTTC. It encodes CATSTSQETQYF.